A selection of T cell receptor beta chains follows, all from one sample in a study of blood T cell repertoires in COVID-19. Assay used: immunoSEQ multiplex PCR; TCRdb lists only in-frame clones, some missing. Here the sample spans about 150,000 clones, around 90% being singletons. Sequenced input: peripheral blood. The source of these receptors is a woman in her sixties or seventies with active or convalescent COVID-19. Each CDR3 is given with its conserved first and last residue. The D gene is left open where the match is weak. The size of a clone is reported for some rows only, either as once, few or many, or as a class for expanded clones.

TRBJ1-3 . TRBV10-1 . TGCGCCAGCTCCATGAGCTCTGGAAACACCATATATTTT CASSMSSGNTIYF
TRBJ1-1 . TRBV19 . TGTGCCAGTAGTGGGCGACAGCACATGAACACTGAAGCTTTCTTT CASSGRQHMNTEAFF
TRBJ2-7 . TRBV2 TRBD2 TGTGCCAGCAGTGTTGGTTTATGGACTAGCGGTTACGAGCAGTACTTC CASSVGLWTSGYEQYF
TRBJ2-1 . TRBV10-2 TRBD1 TGCGCCAGCAGCGCCGGGACAGCAAGCTCCTACAATGAGCAGTTCTTC CASSAGTASSYNEQFF
TRBJ1-5 . TRBV19 TRBD1 TGTGCCAGTAGTCCCGGGACAGGGAGCGATCAGCCCCAGCATTTT CASSPGTGSDQPQHF
TRBJ2-3 . TRBV9 TRBD2 TGTGCCAGCAGCGTAGGTCTAGCGGGGGGAAGCACAGATACGCAGTATTTT CASSVGLAGGSTDTQYF
TRBJ2-2 . TRBV10-3 . TGTGCCATCAACCCGGGACACAAGAACACCGGGGAGCTGTTTTTT CAINPGHKNTGELFF
TRBJ1-5 few TRBV19 TRBD1 TGTGCCAGTAGTCCATCAGGGGGCGGGCAGCCCCAGCATTTT CASSPSGGGQPQHF
TRBJ2-7 . TRBV3-1/TRBV3-2 TRBD1 TGTGCCAGCAGCCAAGATATAGGGACAGAGGAGCAGTACTTC CASSQDIGTEEQYF
TRBJ2-7 . TRBV7-2 TRBD1 TGTGCCAGCAGCTTAGCGCCGATCCGGGACAGGGGCTACGAGCAGTACTTC CASSLAPIRDRGYEQYF
TRBJ1-2 . TRBV6-5 . TGTGCCAGCAGTTACTCGAGTTCGGGAAACTATGGCTACACCTTC CASSYSSSGNYGYTF
TRBJ2-2 . TRBV6-5 . TGTGCCAGCATATTAAGGGGCCACACCGGGGAGCTGTTTTTT CASILRGHTGELFF
TRBJ1-4 . TRBV18 TRBD1 TGTGCCAGCTCACGCGGGACAGATAATGAAAAACTGTTTTTT CASSRGTDNEKLFF
TRBJ2-7 . TRBV27 TRBD2 TGTGCCAGCAGTTCCCGCGATAGCGGGGGGGCGGTTCACTCCTACGAGCAGTACTTC CASSSRDSGGAVHSYEQYF
TRBJ1-2 . TRBV6-5 . TGTGCCAGCAGGAACCCTCAGGGCTACACCTTC CASRNPQGYTF
TRBJ2-6 . TRBV2 . TGTGCCAGCACTGGAACAGGGTACGGGGCCAACGTCCTGACTTTC CASTGTGYGANVLTF
TRBJ1-2 . TRBV9 . TGTGCCAGCAGCCAGGGGTCGGGGAGCTATGGCTACACCTTC CASSQGSGSYGYTF
TRBJ1-2 once TRBV4-1 TRBD1 TGCGCCAGCAGCCAAGTACCCGGGACAGGCTTCCTGTATGGCTACACCTTC CASSQVPGTGFLYGYTF
TRBJ1-5 . TRBV5-1 TRBD1 TGCGCCAGCAGCACCGGGACAGAAGGGAGCAATCAGCCCCAGCATTTT CASSTGTEGSNQPQHF
TRBJ2-1 . TRBV7-3 TRBD2 TGTGCCAGCAGCGTCGCGGGGGTCGATGAGCAGTTCTTC CASSVAGVDEQFF
TRBJ2-7 . TRBV5-1 TRBD1 TGCGCCAGCAAATTGACAGGGGGGACCTCCTACGAGCAGTACTTC CASKLTGGTSYEQYF
TRBJ2-7 once TRBV10-3 TRBD2 TGTGCCATCAGTGAGTTGGGACTAGCGGGGGGCGAGCAGTACTTC CAISELGLAGGEQYF
TRBJ1-6 . TRBV4-3 . TGCGCCAGCAGCCAAGATCTGGAGCTATATAATTCACCCCTCCACTTT CASSQDLELYNSPLHF
TRBJ1-1 . TRBV6-5 . TGTGCCAGCAACCACCCCCTGGGGGGCACTGAAGCTTTCTTT CASNHPLGGTEAFF
TRBJ1-1 . TRBV2 . TGTGCCAGCAGGTCGGGGGGGAACACTGAAGCTTTCTTT CASRSGGNTEAFF
TRBJ2-5 . TRBV3-1/TRBV3-2 . TGTGCCAGCAGCCAAAGCTCAGGGGGGGAGACCCAGTACTTC CASSQSSGGETQYF
TRBJ2-2 . TRBV10-3 . TGTGCCGTACAAGACAGAGTCACCGGGGAGCTGTTTTTT CAVQDRVTGELFF
TRBJ1-2 . TRBV19 TRBD1 TGTGCCAGTAGCGGGGGACAGGGTATCGATGGCTACACCTTC CASSGGQGIDGYTF
TRBJ1-1 . TRBV5-1 TRBD1 TGCGCCAGCAGCCCTACAGGGGGCTCGGTGGCTTTCTTT CASSPTGGSVAFF
TRBJ1-5 . TRBV6-5 TRBD1 TGTGCCAGCAGTCCGACAGGGGCTCTTATTAAGCCCCAGCATTTT CASSPTGALIKPQHF
TRBJ2-6 . TRBV7-9 . TGTGCCAGCAGTAGGCAGGGCTTTTACTCTGGGGCCAACGTCCTGACTTTC CASSRQGFYSGANVLTF
TRBJ1-3 . TRBV20-1 . TGCAGTGCTAGAGTAGGAAACACCATATATTTT CSARVGNTIYF
TRBJ1-2 . TRBV4-1 . TGCGCCAGCAGCCAAGGGGCAGGCCTTAACTATGGCTACACCTTC CASSQGAGLNYGYTF
TRBJ1-5 once TRBV7-2 TRBD1 TGTGCCAGCAGCAAGCAGGGGGATCAGCCCCAGCATTTT CASSKQGDQPQHF
TRBJ1-5 . TRBV20-1 TRBD1 TGCAGTGCTAGTTTCGGGACAGAGGCTCAGCCCCAGCATTTT CSASFGTEAQPQHF
TRBJ1-2 . TRBV4-3 . TGCGCCAGCAGCCAAGATTCCCCAACTGCTAACTATGGCTACACCTTC CASSQDSPTANYGYTF
TRBJ1-2 . TRBV2 . TGTGCCAGCAGTGAATTCACTTCCGAGTCCTATGGCTACACCTTC CASSEFTSESYGYTF
TRBJ2-5 . TRBV19 TRBD1 TGTGCCAGTAGTATGGGGACAGGGGGATGGGAGACCCAGTACTTC CASSMGTGGWETQYF
TRBJ1-4 . TRBV4-3 TRBD1 TGCGCCAGCAGCCAAGATGGGACAGGGAGGACTAATGAAAAACTGTTTTTT CASSQDGTGRTNEKLFF
TRBJ2-3 once TRBV7-8 TRBD2 TGTGCCAGCAGCTTCCGCGGGGCGGGGGGCCCCTATAGCACAGATACGCAGTATTTT CASSFRGAGGPYSTDTQYF
TRBJ2-5 . TRBV11-2 . TGTGCCAGCAGCTTAGGGGGGGGGCCAGGAGAGACCCAGTACTTC CASSLGGGPGETQYF
TRBJ1-5 . TRBV5-1 . TGCGCCAGCAGCTTGGTCCCCAATAGCAATCAGCCCCAGCATTTT CASSLVPNSNQPQHF
TRBJ1-2 . TRBV12-3/TRBV12-4 . TGTGCCAGCAGTTGGGCGGGGGCCTATGGCTACACCTTC CASSWAGAYGYTF
TRBJ1-3 . TRBV2 . TGTGCCAGCAGGGGCTTAATCAGGGTTTCCGGAAACACCATATATTTT CASRGLIRVSGNTIYF
TRBJ2-3 . TRBV5-1 . TGCGCCAGCAGCCAGATGGCGGCTAGCACAGATACGCAGTATTTT CASSQMAASTDTQYF
TRBJ1-6 once TRBV18 . TGTGCCAGCTCAATAGACAGCTATAATTCACCCCTCCACTTT CASSIDSYNSPLHF
TRBJ2-5 . TRBV5-4 . TGTGCCAGCAGCTTGGGAAAAGACAGGGGCGGGGGGACCCAGTACTTC CASSLGKDRGGGTQYF
TRBJ1-3 . TRBV5-1 TRBD1 TGCGCCAGCAGCCCGGGACAGGGTTGGGTCACCATATATTTT CASSPGQGWVTIYF
TRBJ2-3 . TRBV4-1 . TGCGCCAGCAGCCAAGAGCTAGTAGGAGATACGCAGTATTTT CASSQELVGDTQYF
TRBJ2-5 . TRBV6-5 . TGTGCCAGCAGGGGGCCCCAAGAGACCCAGTACTTC CASRGPQETQYF